Shown below are 29 T cell receptor beta chains from a single sample sequenced in a study of shared clonotypes between healthy human individuals. The data were produced by immunoSEQ multiplex PCR, yet TCRdb's version contains in-frame clones alone and is incomplete. The sample carries about 2.4 million clones, 80% to 95% recorded once. Sequenced: naive CD4+ T cells from PBMCs. Subset of the sample: CD45RA+ positively selected. All receptors come from a man younger than 35 in good health. Some clones in this sample may be carry-over from other donors' samples.

A remark on this clone: Other nucleotide sequences from this sample produce the same CDR3. The CDR3 reads CASSTLGDQPQHF. As DNA, the CDR3 is TGTGCCAGTAGCACCCTTGGAGACCAGCCCCAGCATTTT. V is TRBV19 and J is TRBJ1-5; D is unclear. The CDR3 totals 13 residues. The V gene's germline CDR1 is LNHDA and CDR2 SQIVND (reference sequence). V lost 6 bases and J 7 bases, leaving 13 bases between the germline ends.

The genes are TRBV15 and TRBJ2-6; D call uncertain. V lost 3 bases and J 0 bases, leaving 6 bases between the germline ends. The germline gives CDR1 LNHNV, CDR2 YYDKDF (reference sequence). The CDR3 extends over 15 amino acids. CDR3 in DNA: TGTGCCACCAGCAGCATGCGCTCTGGGGCCAACGTCCTGACTTTC. Its protein is CATSSMRSGANVLTF.

A note on this clone: The sample holds other DNA sequences that translate to the same CDR3. V gene TRBV29-1 combines with J gene TRBJ1-3, with D perhaps matching TRBD1 (5 bases). Germline assignment: CDR1 SQVTM and CDR2 ANQGSEA. Trimming stripped 3 bases from V and 8 bases from J, with 5 bases between. This CDR3 contains 10 residues. The CDR3, as DNA: TGCAGCGTTGAGGGGGACACCATATATTTT. This gives the protein CSVEGDTIYF.

The chain couples TRBV10-3 to TRBJ1-6; TRBD1 is a possible D gene (5 bases). The CDR3 covers 15 residues. Germline lookup yields CDR1 ENHRY and CDR2 SYGVKD. Deletions cut 6 bases from V and 8 bases from J, with 17 bases between. In DNA, the CDR3 is TGTGCCATCAGCCCAGTGGAGGGACGCCATTCACCCCTCCACTTT. It encodes CAISPVEGRHSPLHF.

The rearrangement joins TRBV30 to TRBJ2-5; D not certain. Trimming took off 0 bases at V and 6 bases at J, with 8 bases between the two ends. This CDR3 is built from 12 residues. Germline lookup yields CDR1 GTSNPN and CDR2 SVGIG (reference sequence). The CDR3 region has the DNA TGTGCCTGGAGTGTCTCCCCCCAGACCCAGTACTTC. Translated: CAWSVSPQTQYF.

The V call is TRBV15, the J call TRBJ1-3; D is unclear. The CDR3 totals 14 residues. V lost 8 bases, J lost 4 bases, and 15 bases lay in between. In germline, CDR1 is LNHNV, CDR2 YYDKDF (reference sequence). The CDR3 DNA reads TGTGCCACCCTCGGACTGGGTCGAGGAAACACCATATATTTT. Protein sequence: CATLGLGRGNTIYF.

Comments on this clone: The sample has other DNA sequences that encode this CDR3 too. The chain employs TRBV5-1 and TRBJ1-2; D not resolved. The CDR3 length is 13 residues. With 0 bases removed from V and 8 bases from J, the gap between germline ends came to 11 bases. Germline CDR1 and CDR2: SGHRS and YFSETQ. CDR3 loop: CASSLGGSLGYTF. Here the CDR3 DNA reads TGCGCCAGCAGCTTGGGTGGATCCCTCGGCTACACCTTC.

The CDR3 DNA reads as TGTGCCAGCAGCCGAACCGGGACCCAGCCTCAACGAAAACTGTTTTTT. Protein: CASSRTGTQPQRKLFF. This chain joins TRBV28 and TRBJ1-4, with TRBD1 as a possible D gene (5 bases). Germline lookup yields CDR1 MDHEN and CDR2 SYDVKM. V dropped 6 bases and J dropped 10 bases, with 24 bases sitting between them. The CDR3 has 16 amino acids. The full variable domain, rest sourced from reference TRBV28 and TRBJ1-4, is DVKVTQSSRYLVKRTGEKVFLECVQDMDHENMFWYRQDPGLGLRLIYFSYDVKMKEKGDIPEGYSVSREKKERFSLILESASTNQTSMYLCASSRTGTQPQRKLFFGSGTQLSVL.

V is TRBV6-5 and J is TRBJ1-2, with D hard to call. The germline V gene encodes CDR1 MNHEY and CDR2 SVGAGI. The CDR3 is 13 amino acids. V shed 6 bases and J shed 7 bases, with 15 bases lying between them. CDR3 loop: CASRPGPAGGYTF. The CDR3 DNA is TGTGCCAGCAGGCCCGGGCCCGCGGGTGGCTACACCTTC.

The rearrangement joins TRBV27 to TRBJ1-2; D unresolved. The CDR3 has 13 amino acids. Germline V gene lookup returns CDR1 MNHEY and CDR2 SMNVEV (reference sequence). The germline V and J ends were trimmed by 5 bases and 1 base, with 8 bases remaining between them. The CDR3 DNA reads TGTGCCAGCAGTAAATGGGGTAACTATGGCTACACCTTC. This gives the protein CASSKWGNYGYTF.

J is TRBJ2-2 and V is TRBV7-9, with 11 bases that match TRBD2. The CDR3 runs 15 residues. CDR1 is SEHNR, CDR2 FQNEAQ, per germline (reference sequence). Trimming removed 5 bases from V and 7 bases from J; junction bases left unmatched: 6. In DNA, the CDR3 is TGTGCCAGCAGCGGTCTACTAGCGGGAGTCGGGGAGCTGTTTTTT. It is translated as CASSGLLAGVGELFF. Combining the CDR3 with reference TRBV7-9 and TRBJ2-2 gives the whole variable domain DTGVSQNPRHKITKRGQNVTFRCDPISEHNRLYWYRQTLGQGPEFLTYFQNEAQLEKSRLLSDRFSAERPKGSFSTLEIQRTEQGDSAMYLCASSGLLAGVGELFFGEGSRLTVL.

V is TRBV10-3 and J is TRBJ1-1; D call uncertain. Trimming cost V 0 bases and J 3 bases, with 5 bases left between them. The CDR3 has 13 residues. Germline CDR1 reads ENHRY; CDR2 reads SYGVKD. The CDR3 reads CAISESSDTEAFF. The CDR3 DNA reads TGTGCCATCAGTGAGTCATCAGACACTGAAGCTTTCTTT.

This CDR3 is CASSPTTRTRLAGELFF. CDR3 in DNA: TGTGCCAGCAGCCCAACGACCAGGACAAGGTTGGCCGGGGAGCTGTTTTTT. The chain links TRBV7-8 to TRBJ2-2; a weak D match, TRBD1 (5 bases). V was trimmed by 5 bases and J by 6 bases, leaving 22 bases between them. CDR1 is SGHVS, CDR2 FQNEAQ, per germline. The CDR3 runs 17 residues.

This clone appeared once. The chain recombines TRBV11-2 with TRBJ1-4; the D is unclear. Germline CDR1 is SGHAT and CDR2 is FQNNGV. The CDR3 is made up of 14 amino acids. Trimming removed 3 bases at V and 4 bases at J, with 9 bases between. CDR3 region: CASSFPRHNEKLFF. The CDR3 region has the DNA TGTGCCAGCAGCTTCCCGAGACATAATGAAAAACTGTTTTTT.

J is TRBJ1-6 and V is TRBV7-7, with 7 bases matching TRBD1. The V gene end was trimmed by 5 bases and the J gene end by 5 bases; junction bases not matched to a gene: 9. This CDR3 spans 16 amino acids. Looked up from germline, CDR1 is SSHAT and CDR2 is FNYEAQ (reference sequence). The DNA of the CDR3 is TGTGCCAGCAGCCTATACAGGGGTTTCGATAATTCACCCCTCCACTTT. Encoded protein: CASSLYRGFDNSPLHF.

This chain links TRBV5-4 with TRBJ1-2; 10 bases line up with TRBD1. With V trimmed by 4 bases and J by 4 bases, 7 bases remained unmatched. This CDR3 comprises 15 residues. Germline V gene lookup returns CDR1 SGHNT and CDR2 YYREEE (reference sequence). The CDR3 bases are TGTGCCAGCAGCCCTGACAGGGGGCGAGGCTATGGCTACACCTTC. Translation: CASSPDRGRGYGYTF.

This chain's CDR3 is CASSYGAVLADEQFF. The CDR3 nucleotides are TGTGCCAGCAGTTACGGGGCAGTACTCGCGGATGAGCAGTTCTTC. The chain uses TRBV6-6 and TRBJ2-1; TRBD1 might be the D (5 bases). With 2 bases removed from V and 8 bases from J, the gap between germline ends came to 16 bases. The CDR3 has 15 residues. Germline V CDR1 and CDR2: MNHNY, SVGAGI (reference sequence).

The chain combines TRBV6-5 with TRBJ2-7; D call uncertain. Germline V gene lookup returns CDR1 MNHEY and CDR2 SVGAGI. This CDR3 spans 13 amino acids. V was cut by 4 bases and J by 3 bases, with 10 bases left in between. The CDR3 bases are TGTGCCAGCAGTTTCTCAATCCTCTACGAGCAGTACTTC. Translated, it gives CASSFSILYEQYF.

The chain uses TRBV14 and TRBJ2-5; no reliable D call. CDR1 is SGHDN and CDR2 is FVKESK in the germline V gene. This CDR3 is 15 amino acids long. V shed 3 bases and J shed 5 bases, with 16 bases lying between them. CDR3: CASSQGGPPRETQYF. The CDR3 nucleotides are TGTGCCAGCAGCCAGGGTGGACCTCCCCGGGAGACCCAGTACTTC.

The rearrangement uses TRBV28 and TRBJ2-6; unclear D gene. Trimming removed 1 base from V and 2 bases from J, with 6 bases in between. The length of the CDR3 is 15 residues. The V gene's germline CDR1 is MDHEN and CDR2 SYDVKM. The CDR3 sequence: CASSLSVPGANVLTF. The CDR3 coding sequence is TGTGCCAGCAGTTTATCGGTCCCTGGGGCCAACGTCCTGACTTTC.

The rearrangement uses TRBV28 and TRBJ1-2, with D perhaps TRBD1 (6 bases). Germline V gene data show CDR1 as MDHEN and CDR2 as SYDVKM. V lost 4 bases to trimming and J lost 0 bases, with 15 bases between them. CDR3 length: 16 residues. The CDR3 coding sequence is TGTGCCAGCAGTTCCTGGGGGGCGGTACCTAACTATGGCTACACCTTC. Its protein product is CASSSWGAVPNYGYTF.

This rearrangement joins TRBV9 to TRBJ2-2, with a weak D call TRBD2 (6 bases). This CDR3 comprises 17 residues. Trimming cost V 3 bases and J 1 base, with 16 bases left between them. Per the germline V gene, CDR1 is SGDLS and CDR2 is YYNGEE. The DNA for the CDR3 is TGTGCCAGCAGCGGACGTGCCGGGACTCTGAACACCGGGGAGCTGTTTTTT. It yields the protein CASSGRAGTLNTGELFF.

CDR3 sequence (DNA): TGTGCCAGCAGCTCACCTGGGACTAGCATCGGGGAGCTGTTTTTT. Its translation is CASSSPGTSIGELFF. V usage is TRBV5-4 and J usage is TRBJ2-2; 9 positions agree with TRBD2. The CDR3 spans 15 residues. Germline V gene data show CDR1 as SGHNT and CDR2 as YYREEE (reference sequence). V lost 3 bases to trimming and J lost 7 bases; unmatched junction nucleotides: 7.

The rearrangement uses TRBV5-1 and TRBJ2-2; 8 positions agree with TRBD1. In germline, CDR1 is SGHRS, CDR2 YFSETQ. The CDR3 spans 15 residues. Unmatched junction bases numbered 9, after V lost 4 bases and J lost 7 bases. The CDR3 bases are TGCGCCAGCAGCGTGACAGGGGCAGTCGGCGGGGAGCTGTTTTTT. This translates into CASSVTGAVGGELFF.

In the case of this clone: This sample also contains other DNA sequences that code for the same CDR3. This chain connects TRBV29-1 to TRBJ2-6; tentative D call: TRBD2 (6 bases). In germline, CDR1 is SQVTM, CDR2 ANQGSEA. The CDR3 contains 14 residues. V was pared by 3 bases and J by 0 bases, with 6 bases between. The CDR3 bases are TGCAGCGTTGACGGGAGCTCTGGGGCCAACGTCCTGACTTTC. Protein product: CSVDGSSGANVLTF.

The chain combines TRBV5-4 with TRBJ2-1, with TRBD2 matching over 14 bases. V lost 4 bases and J lost 4; bases outside the gene matches: 7. Germline V gene data show CDR1 as SGHNT and CDR2 as YYREEE (reference sequence). The CDR3 sequence is 17 residues long. The CDR3 region has the DNA TGTGCCAGCAGCGGAGGGACTAGCGGGAGAGGGTACAATGAGCAGTTCTTC. It specifies CASSGGTSGRGYNEQFF.

CDR3 sequence reads: CAISTGSYGYTF. CDR3 in DNA: TGTGCCATCAGTACAGGGTCCTATGGCTACACCTTC. This chain connects TRBV10-3 to TRBJ1-2; tentatively, D is TRBD1 (6 bases). Germline V lookup: CDR1 ENHRY, CDR2 SYGVKD. V lost 5 bases and J lost 4, with 8 bases in between. The CDR3 spans 12 residues.

This chain links TRBV9 with TRBJ2-1; the D gene is possibly TRBD2 (6 bases). CDR3 size: 16 residues. CDR1 and CDR2 from the germline V gene are SGDLS and YYNGEE. V dropped 3 bases and J dropped 7 bases, with 20 bases sitting between them. DNA for the CDR3: TGTGCCAGCAGCGCCGAAACGATTGGGGAGGCAAATGAGCAGTTCTTC. This encodes CASSAETIGEANEQFF.

This chain links TRBV30 with TRBJ2-7, with 12 bases matching TRBD1. The germline V gene encodes CDR1 GTSNPN and CDR2 SVGIG (reference sequence). The CDR3 loop spans 16 amino acids. Trimming removed 2 bases from V and 5 bases from J; junction bases left unmatched: 10. In nucleotides, the CDR3 is TGTGCCTGGAGTAGTGGATTGGGGACAGGGGGCAACGAGCAGTACTTC. It yields the protein CAWSSGLGTGGNEQYF.